A selection of T cell receptor beta chains follows, all from one sample in a study of OX40 agonist ivuxolimab in advanced cancers. This table comes from immunoSEQ multiplex PCR, and its TCRdb copy is limited to in-frame clones, with some not included. The sample carries about 77,000 clones, around nine tenths recorded once. Sequenced material: CD4+ or CD8+ T cells sorted from blood, taken in a trial of the OX40 agonist ivuxolimab. The origin of the receptors is an adult with an advanced solid tumor such as melanoma, head and neck, liver or kidney cancer. CDR3s include the opening cysteine and the closing phenylalanine or tryptophan. Expanded clones are given a class, and other clones once, few, many or no size at all.

CDR3	V	J	size
CATSNGGQETQYF	TRBV15	TRBJ2-5	once
CASSLRRTDTQYF	TRBV28	TRBJ2-3	-
CASSLAGTETDTQYF	TRBV5-1	TRBJ2-3	-
CASSVRPRAEQYF	TRBV9	TRBJ2-7	-
CASSSRTGGTDTQYF	TRBV28	TRBJ2-3	-
CASSPGGSGNQWGTQYF	TRBV19	TRBJ2-3	-
CATSRVTGPSEAFF	TRBV15	TRBJ1-1	-
CASSLDIGGRDTQYF	TRBV11-2	TRBJ2-3	-
CSVRGGTPFTDTQYF	TRBV29-1	TRBJ2-3	once
CASSFGGQGLGYTF	TRBV5-1	TRBJ1-2	once
CASSPNAGSSGGADTQYF	TRBV4-1	TRBJ2-3	-
CASSSTSGSGGEQFF	TRBV11-2	TRBJ2-1	once
CASSQDVAGGARGTDTQYF	TRBV4-2	TRBJ2-3	-
CATSRGGGSGYTF	TRBV28	TRBJ1-2	-